This T cell receptor beta chain was captured by sequencing in a study of blood T cell repertoires in COVID-19. Study as a whole: Acute and convalescent COVID-19 samples came from the United States, Italy and Spain.

The length of the CDR3 is 16 residues. V lost 2 bases and J lost 2; bases outside the gene matches: 4. Germline CDR1 is LNHNV and CDR2 is YYDKDF (reference sequence). In the study's own analysis: Estimates of nucleated cell counts were drawn from the amplification of reference gene primers. Generated by immunoSEQ multiplex PCR, the TCRdb table keeps only in-frame clones and is missing some. From that table come the V and J calls and clone size; the DNA was used to work out D and trimming. The data contain more than 95,000 clones, 75% to 90% of them singletons. This clone appeared a single time. Sequenced input: peripheral blood. The sequence was obtained from a man aged 60-69 years with acute or convalescent COVID-19. The rearrangement joins TRBV15 to TRBJ2-3, with TRBD2 identical over 10 bases. In DNA, the CDR3 is TGTGCCACCAGCAGACTACTAGCGGGACTCACAGATACGCAGTATTTT. Protein: CATSRLLAGLTDTQYF.